The entry below gives a single T cell receptor beta chain sequence along with its context. The record originates from a study of blood T cell repertoires in COVID-19. At the level of the study: Sources were T cells, B-cell-depleted T cells, or PBMCs; the material itself was cDNA or gDNA.

The CDR3 has 16 amino acids. With 2 bases clipped from V and 0 bases from J, the junction kept 4 bases outside the gene matches. CDR1 is MNHEY, CDR2 SVGAGI, per germline. Libraries were prepared by immunoSEQ multiplex PCR; TCRdb keeps only in-frame clonotypes and omits some of them. This table holds around 76,000 clones, approximately 89% found once. This rearrangement joins TRBV6-5 to TRBJ2-3, with 8 bases fitting TRBD1. The sample taken for sequencing was peripheral blood. The receptor's source is a man of 80 years or more with acute or convalescent COVID-19. CDR3 protein: CASSYAGGASTDTQYF. CDR3 coding DNA: TGTGCCAGCAGTTACGCAGGGGGCGCGAGCACAGATACGCAGTATTTT.